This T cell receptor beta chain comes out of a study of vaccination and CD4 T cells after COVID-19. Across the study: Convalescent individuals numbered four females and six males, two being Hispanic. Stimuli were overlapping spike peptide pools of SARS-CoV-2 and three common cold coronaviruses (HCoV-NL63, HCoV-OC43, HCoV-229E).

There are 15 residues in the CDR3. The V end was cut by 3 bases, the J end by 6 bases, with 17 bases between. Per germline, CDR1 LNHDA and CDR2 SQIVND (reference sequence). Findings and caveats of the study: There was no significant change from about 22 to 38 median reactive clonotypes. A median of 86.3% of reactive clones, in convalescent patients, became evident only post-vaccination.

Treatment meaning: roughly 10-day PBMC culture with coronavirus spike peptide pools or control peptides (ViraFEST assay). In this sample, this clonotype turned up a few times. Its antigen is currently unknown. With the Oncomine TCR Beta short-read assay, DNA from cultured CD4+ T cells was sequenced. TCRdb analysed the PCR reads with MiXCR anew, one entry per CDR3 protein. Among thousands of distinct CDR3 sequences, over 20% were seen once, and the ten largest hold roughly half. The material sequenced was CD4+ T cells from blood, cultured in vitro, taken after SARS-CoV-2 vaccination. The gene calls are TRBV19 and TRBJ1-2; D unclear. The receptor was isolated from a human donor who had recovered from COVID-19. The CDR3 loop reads CASSIPSVSVDGYTF. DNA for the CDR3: TGTGCCAGTAGTATCCCAAGTGTTTCCGTCGATGGCTACACCTTC.